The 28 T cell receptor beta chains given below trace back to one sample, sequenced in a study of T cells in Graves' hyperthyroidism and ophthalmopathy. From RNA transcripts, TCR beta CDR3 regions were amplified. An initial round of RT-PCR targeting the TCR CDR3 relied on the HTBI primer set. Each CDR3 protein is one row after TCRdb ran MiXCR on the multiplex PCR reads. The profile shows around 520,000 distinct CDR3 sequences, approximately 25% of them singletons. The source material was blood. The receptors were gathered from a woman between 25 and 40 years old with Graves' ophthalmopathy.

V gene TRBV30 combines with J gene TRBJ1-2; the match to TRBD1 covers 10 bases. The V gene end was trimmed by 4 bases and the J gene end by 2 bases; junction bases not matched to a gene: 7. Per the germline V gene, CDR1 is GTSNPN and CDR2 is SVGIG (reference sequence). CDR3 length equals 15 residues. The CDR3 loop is CAWNSGDRGNYGYTF. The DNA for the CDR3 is TGTGCCTGGAATTCGGGGGACAGGGGAAACTATGGCTACACCTTC.

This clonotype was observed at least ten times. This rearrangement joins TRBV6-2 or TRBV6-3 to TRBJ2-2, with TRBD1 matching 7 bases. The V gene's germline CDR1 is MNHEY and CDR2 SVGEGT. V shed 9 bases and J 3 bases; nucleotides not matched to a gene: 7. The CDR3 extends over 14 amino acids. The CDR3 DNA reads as TGTGCCAGTACATGGGGACAGCACACCGGGGAGCTGTTTTTT. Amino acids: CASTWGQHTGELFF.

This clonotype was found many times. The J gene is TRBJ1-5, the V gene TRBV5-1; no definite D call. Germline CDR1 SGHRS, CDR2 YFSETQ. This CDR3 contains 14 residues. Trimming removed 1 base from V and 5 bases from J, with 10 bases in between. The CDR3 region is CASSLIPDDQPQHF. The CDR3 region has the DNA TGCGCCAGCAGCTTGATTCCGGATGATCAGCCCCAGCATTTT.

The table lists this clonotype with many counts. The CDR3 reads CASSLRQSETYEQYF. CDR3 bases: TGTGCCAGCAGCTTAAGGCAGAGCGAGACCTACGAGCAGTACTTC. The chain uses TRBV7-2 and TRBJ2-7; D gene uncertain. The CDR3 has 15 amino acids. Germline V CDR1 and CDR2: SGHTA, FQGNSA. Trimming took off 2 bases at V and 2 bases at J, with 13 bases between the two ends.

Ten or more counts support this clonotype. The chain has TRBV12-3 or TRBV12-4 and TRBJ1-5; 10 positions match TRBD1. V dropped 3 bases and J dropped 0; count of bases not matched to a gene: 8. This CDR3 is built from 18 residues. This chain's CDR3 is CASSLGTGATYSNQPQHF. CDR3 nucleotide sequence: TGTGCCAGCAGTTTGGGGACAGGGGCGACATATAGCAATCAGCCCCAGCATTTT.

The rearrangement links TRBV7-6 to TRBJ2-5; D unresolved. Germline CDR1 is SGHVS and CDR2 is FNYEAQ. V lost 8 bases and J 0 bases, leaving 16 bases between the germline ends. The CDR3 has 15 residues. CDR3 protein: CASGKGRGYQETQYF. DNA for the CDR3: TGTGCCAGCGGCAAGGGTCGCGGATACCAAGAGACCCAGTACTTC. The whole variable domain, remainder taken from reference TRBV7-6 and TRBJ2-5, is GAGVSQSPRYKVTKRGQDVALRCDPISGHVSLYWYRQALGQGPEFLTYFNYEAQQDKSGLPNDRFSAERPEGSISTLTIQRTEQRDSAMYRCASGKGRGYQETQYFGPGTRLLVL.

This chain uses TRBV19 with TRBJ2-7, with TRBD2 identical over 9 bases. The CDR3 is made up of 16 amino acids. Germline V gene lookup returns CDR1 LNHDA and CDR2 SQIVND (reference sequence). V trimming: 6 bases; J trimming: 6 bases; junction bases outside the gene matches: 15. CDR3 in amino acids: CASSHPGLAEAREQYF. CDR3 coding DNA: TGTGCCAGTAGCCACCCGGGACTAGCAGAGGCTCGCGAGCAGTACTTC.

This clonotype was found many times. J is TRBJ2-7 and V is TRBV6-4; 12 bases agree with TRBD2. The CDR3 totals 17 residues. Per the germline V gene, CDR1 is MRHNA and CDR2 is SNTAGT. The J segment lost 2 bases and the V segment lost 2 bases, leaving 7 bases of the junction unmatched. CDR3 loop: CASSDPGLAGGAYEQYF. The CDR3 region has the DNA TGTGCCAGCAGTGACCCGGGGCTAGCGGGGGGGGCCTACGAGCAGTACTTC.

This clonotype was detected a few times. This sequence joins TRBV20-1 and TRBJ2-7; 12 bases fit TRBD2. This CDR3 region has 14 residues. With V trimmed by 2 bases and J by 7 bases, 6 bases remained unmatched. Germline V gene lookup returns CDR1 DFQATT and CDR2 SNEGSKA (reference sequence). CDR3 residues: CSARLAGGPEEQYF. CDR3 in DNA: TGCAGTGCTAGACTAGCGGGAGGGCCGGAAGAGCAGTACTTC.

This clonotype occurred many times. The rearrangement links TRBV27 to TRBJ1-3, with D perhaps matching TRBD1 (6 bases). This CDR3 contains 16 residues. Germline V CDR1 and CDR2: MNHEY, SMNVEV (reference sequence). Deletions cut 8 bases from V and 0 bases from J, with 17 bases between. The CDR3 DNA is TGTGCCAGCGGGACTCACAGGGCTAGCTCTGGAAACACCATATATTTT. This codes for CASGTHRASSGNTIYF.

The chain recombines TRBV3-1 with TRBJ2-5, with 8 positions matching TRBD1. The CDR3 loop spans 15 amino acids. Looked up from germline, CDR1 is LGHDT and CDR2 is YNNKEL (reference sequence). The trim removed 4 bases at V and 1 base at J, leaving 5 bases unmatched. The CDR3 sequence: CASSRPTGGQETQYF. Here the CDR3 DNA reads TGTGCCAGCAGCCGCCCAACAGGGGGCCAAGAGACCCAGTACTTC.

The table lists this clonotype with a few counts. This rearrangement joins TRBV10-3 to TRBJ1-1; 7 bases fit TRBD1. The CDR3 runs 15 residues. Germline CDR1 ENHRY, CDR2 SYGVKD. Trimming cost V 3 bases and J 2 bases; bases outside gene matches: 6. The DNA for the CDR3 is TGTGCCATCAGTGATCGGGACAGCCAAAACACTGAAGCTTTCTTT. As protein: CAISDRDSQNTEAFF.

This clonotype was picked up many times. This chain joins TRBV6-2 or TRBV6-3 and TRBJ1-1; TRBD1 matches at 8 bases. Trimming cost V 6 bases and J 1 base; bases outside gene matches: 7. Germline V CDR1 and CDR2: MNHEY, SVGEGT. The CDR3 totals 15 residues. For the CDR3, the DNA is TGTGCCAGCAGCAAGACAGGGGTGGGGAACACTGAAGCTTTCTTT. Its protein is CASSKTGVGNTEAFF.

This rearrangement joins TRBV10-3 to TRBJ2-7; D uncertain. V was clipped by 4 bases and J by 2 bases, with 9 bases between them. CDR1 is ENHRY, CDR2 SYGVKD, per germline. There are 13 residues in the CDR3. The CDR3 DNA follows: TGTGCCATCAGTGTGGGCATTACCTACGAGCAGTACTTC. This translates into CAISVGITYEQYF.

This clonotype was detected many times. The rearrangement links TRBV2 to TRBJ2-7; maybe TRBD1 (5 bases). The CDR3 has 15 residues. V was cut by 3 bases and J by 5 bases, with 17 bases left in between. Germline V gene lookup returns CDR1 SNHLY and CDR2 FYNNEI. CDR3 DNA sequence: TGTGCCAGCAGTGATATACAGGCGGTCGTTGACGAGCAGTACTTC. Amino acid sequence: CASSDIQAVVDEQYF.

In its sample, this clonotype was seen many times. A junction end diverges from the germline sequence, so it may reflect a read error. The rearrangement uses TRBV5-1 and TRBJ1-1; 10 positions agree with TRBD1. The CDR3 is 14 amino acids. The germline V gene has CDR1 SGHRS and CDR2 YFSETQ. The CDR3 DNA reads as TGCGCCAGCAGCTTCGAGACAGGGGGCACTGAAGCTTCCTTT. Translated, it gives CASSFETGGTEASF.

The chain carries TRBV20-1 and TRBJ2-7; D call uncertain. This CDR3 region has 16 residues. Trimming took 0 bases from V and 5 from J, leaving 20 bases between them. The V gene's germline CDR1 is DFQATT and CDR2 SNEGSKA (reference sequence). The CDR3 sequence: CSARDMRGTAVHEQYF. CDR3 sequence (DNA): TGCAGTGCTAGAGATATGAGAGGTACCGCCGTCCACGAGCAGTACTTC.

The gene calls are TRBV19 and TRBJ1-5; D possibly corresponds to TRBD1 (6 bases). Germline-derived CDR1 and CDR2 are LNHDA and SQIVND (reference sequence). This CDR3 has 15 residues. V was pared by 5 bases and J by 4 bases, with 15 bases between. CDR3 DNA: TGTGCCAGTAGTGTCTCCGGGACACCTAATCAGCCCCAGCATTTT. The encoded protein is CASSVSGTPNQPQHF.

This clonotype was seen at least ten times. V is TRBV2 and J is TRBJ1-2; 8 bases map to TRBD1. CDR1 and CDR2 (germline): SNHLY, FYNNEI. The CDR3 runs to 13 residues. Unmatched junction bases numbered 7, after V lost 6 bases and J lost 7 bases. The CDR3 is CASRTGEFGGYTF. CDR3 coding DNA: TGTGCCAGCAGGACAGGGGAGTTCGGTGGCTACACCTTC. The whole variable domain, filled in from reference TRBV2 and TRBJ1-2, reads EPEVTQTPSHQVTQMGQEVILRCVPISNHLYFYWYRQILGQKVEFLVSFYNNEISEKSEIFDDQFSVERPDGSNFTLKIRSTKLEDSAMYFCASRTGEFGGYTFGSGTRLTVV.

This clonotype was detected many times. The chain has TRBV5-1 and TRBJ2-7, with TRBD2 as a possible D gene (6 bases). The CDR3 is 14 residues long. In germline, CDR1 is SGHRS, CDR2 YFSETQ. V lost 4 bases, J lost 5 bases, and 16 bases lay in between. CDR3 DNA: TGCGCCAGCAGCCTAGTCTCAGGGAGGAACGAGCAGTACTTC. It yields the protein CASSLVSGRNEQYF.

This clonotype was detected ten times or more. Here the CDR3 reads CSARDPGLAGGKETQYF. DNA of the CDR3: TGCAGTGCTAGAGACCCGGGACTAGCGGGGGGAAAAGAGACCCAGTACTTC. The genes are TRBV20-1 and TRBJ2-5; 15 bases map to TRBD2. The CDR3 covers 17 residues. The V segment lost 0 bases and the J segment 3 bases; nucleotides outside the gene matches: 5. Germline CDR1 and CDR2: DFQATT and SNEGSKA (reference sequence).

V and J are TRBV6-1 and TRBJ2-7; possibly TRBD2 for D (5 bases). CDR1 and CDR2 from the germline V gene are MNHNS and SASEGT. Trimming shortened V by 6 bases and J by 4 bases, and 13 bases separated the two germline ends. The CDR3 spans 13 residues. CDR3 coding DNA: TGTGCCAGCAGCGCGGGCCATCAATACGAGCAGTACTTC. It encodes CASSAGHQYEQYF.

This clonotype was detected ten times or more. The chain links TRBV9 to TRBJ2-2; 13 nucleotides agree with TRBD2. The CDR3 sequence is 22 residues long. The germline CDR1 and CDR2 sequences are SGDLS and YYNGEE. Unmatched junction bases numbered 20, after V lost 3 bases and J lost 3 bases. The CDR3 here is CASSAITLIHRTSGGYTGELFF. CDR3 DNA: TGTGCCAGCAGCGCGATTACGTTGATCCATAGGACTAGCGGGGGATACACCGGGGAGCTGTTTTTT.

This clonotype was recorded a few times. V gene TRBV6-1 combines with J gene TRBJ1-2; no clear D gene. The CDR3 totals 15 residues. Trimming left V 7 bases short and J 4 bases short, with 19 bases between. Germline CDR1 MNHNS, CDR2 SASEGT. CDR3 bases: TGTGCCAGCATCTCGGGCGGAAGTCCGCTCTATGGCTACACCTTC. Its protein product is CASISGGSPLYGYTF.

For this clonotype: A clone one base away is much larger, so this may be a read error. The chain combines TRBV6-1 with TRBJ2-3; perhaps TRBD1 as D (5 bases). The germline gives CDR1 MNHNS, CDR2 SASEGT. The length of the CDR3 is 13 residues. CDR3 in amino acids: CASSDPNTGTQYF. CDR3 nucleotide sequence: TGTGCCAGCAGTGACCCTAACACAGGTACGCAGTATTTT.

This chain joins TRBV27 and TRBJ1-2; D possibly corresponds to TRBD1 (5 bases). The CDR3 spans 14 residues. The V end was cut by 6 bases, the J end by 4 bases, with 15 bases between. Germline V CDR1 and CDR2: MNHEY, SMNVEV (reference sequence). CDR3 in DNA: TGTGCCAGCAGCTCAGGGTTTATAGGCTATGGCTACACCTTC. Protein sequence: CASSSGFIGYGYTF.

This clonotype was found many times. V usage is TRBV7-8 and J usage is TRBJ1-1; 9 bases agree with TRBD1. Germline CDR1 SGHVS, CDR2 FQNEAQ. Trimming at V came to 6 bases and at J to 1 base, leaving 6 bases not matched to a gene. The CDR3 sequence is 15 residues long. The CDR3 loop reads CASRLGQGRNTEAFF. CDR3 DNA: TGTGCCAGCAGACTAGGACAGGGGCGGAACACTGAAGCTTTCTTT.

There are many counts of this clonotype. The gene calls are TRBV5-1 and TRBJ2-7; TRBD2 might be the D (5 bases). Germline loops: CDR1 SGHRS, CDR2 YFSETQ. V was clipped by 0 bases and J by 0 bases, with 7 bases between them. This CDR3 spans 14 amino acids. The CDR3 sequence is CASSLASRSYEQYF. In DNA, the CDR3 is TGCGCCAGCAGCTTGGCTAGCCGCTCCTACGAGCAGTACTTC.